This T cell receptor beta chain came from a study of blood T cells in healthy people across ages. A sample-barcoded 5' primer and a J-beta primer mix were used in a second PCR of roughly 7 to 11 cycles. TCRdb ran MiXCR on the 5' RACE reads and lists one entry per CDR3 protein. This table holds approximately 800,000 distinct CDR3 sequences, approximately 35% found once. The CDR3 covers 17 residues. Looked up from germline, CDR1 is DFQATT and CDR2 is SNEGSKA (reference sequence). Germline trimming cut 0 bases from V and 4 bases from J; bases unmatched to any gene: 12. Concerning this clonotype: The target antigen is unknown.

Study-wide points: For the donors, CMV status was unknown and possibly confounded expanded clonotype changes. Long-lived donors carried more naive CD4+ cells and greater diversity than aged donors.

J is TRBJ2-3 and V is TRBV20-1, with 8 bases aligning to TRBD2. Sequenced material: blood. This TCR came from a man aged 18 to 35 in good health. The CDR3 reads CSARDSRASGSSDTQYF. As DNA, the CDR3 is TGCAGTGCTAGAGATAGTAGGGCGAGCGGGAGTTCAGATACGCAGTATTTT.